Included here is one T cell receptor beta chain sequence, with context. This sample was taken from a study of T cells expressing NK-cell markers. In generating TCR beta cDNA, 5'RACE template switching with UMIs was used. TCRdb reanalyzed the 5' RACE reads, giving one entry per CDR3 protein sequence and no DNA. This table holds about 460,000 distinct CDR3 sequences. CDR1 and CDR2 (germline): MGHRA, YSYEKL. This CDR3 region has 17 residues. The receptor was isolated from a woman aged 50 to 65 in good health. J is TRBJ2-1 and V is TRBV4-1. Sequencing was carried out using blood T cells: a sorted CD56 or NKG2C T cell subset, CD4+ or CD8+ T cells, or bulk PBMC T cells (not recorded which). The CDR3 protein is CASSQGFRTRQVGEQFF.